This T cell receptor beta chain was identified during a study of molecular identifiers for immune sequencing clone quantification. Study results and caveats: Barcode-sharing identical TCR molecules could underestimate highly expanded clone sizes. The share of molecules held by clones above 20 RNA copies was over 97% in effector cells and under 1% in naive cells.

V was clipped by 3 bases and J by 1 base, with 0 bases between them. Looked up from germline, CDR1 is LGHDT and CDR2 is YNNKEL (reference sequence). The CDR3 spans 11 residues. It was with previously described methods and listed TCR primers that bulk TCR libraries were made. Using its own MiXCR run on the PCR reads, TCRdb lists one record per CDR3 protein. The data hold under 650,000 distinct CDR3 sequences, with just under 20% observed a single time. Worth noting for this clonotype: Its specificity is not known.

When naive CD8 T cells were sorted, they were gated as CD8+CD4-CCR7+CD45RA+. The rearrangement joins TRBV3-1 to TRBJ1-2; D call uncertain. Material: naive CD8+ T cells from blood, with Jurkat cell RNA spiked in. Subset indicated: FACS-sorted CD8+CD4-CCR7+CD45RA+ naive T cells. The receptor comes from a human donor in good health. Some libraries in this study had Jurkat cell RNA spiked in. CDR3 nucleotide sequence: TGTGCCAGCAGCCATAACTATGGCTACACCTTC. Amino acid sequence: CASSHNYGYTF. Full variable domain (missing parts from reference TRBV3-1 and TRBJ1-2): DTAVSQTPKYLVTQMGNDKSIKCEQNLGHDTMYWYKQDSKKFLKIMFSYNNKELIINETVPNRFSPKSPDKAHLNLHINSLELGDSAVYFCASSHNYGYTFGSGTRLTVV.